A few counts support the clone carrying this T cell receptor beta chain. The antigen remains undetermined. In the original workflow: Samples held a median of around 92,000 TCRs, range roughly 20,000–750,000. TCRdb re-derived calls from the RACE reads in MiXCR, one entry per CDR3 protein. These V and J calls derive from TCRdb rather than the authors' analysis. This table holds fewer than 300,000 distinct CDR3 sequences, approximately 8.6% found once. The sample is drawn from a study of human T cells and chemical hapten exposure. Broader study findings: Among expanded TCRs, significantly more large CDR3 similarity clusters formed than among controls.

The time point denotes: pre-sensitization, week 0. The treatment denotes: therapeutic diphenylcyclopropenone sensitization with weekly scalp DPC. J lost 0 bases, V lost 6 bases, and 5 bases had no gene match. This CDR3 comprises 15 residues. Germline CDR1 is MNHEY and CDR2 is SVGAGI. Sequenced here: whole blood, sampled in connection with sensitization to the hapten diphenylcyclopropenone (DPC). The clonotype comes from a woman aged 35 to 49 with alopecia areata. Some clones in this sample may be carry-over from other donors' samples. This chain connects TRBV6-5 to TRBJ2-7; 10 bases align to TRBD1. CDR3 nucleotide sequence: TGTGCCAGCAGCCGGGACAGGGGAGACTCCTACGAGCAGTACTTC. Amino acid sequence: CASSRDRGDSYEQYF.